The 30 T cell receptor beta chains listed next were all sequenced from one sample in a study of T cell responses to AZD1222 COVID-19 vaccine. Some clones are missing from TCRdb's copy, which holds only in-frame ones; the method was immunoSEQ multiplex PCR. The sample holds some 160,000 clones; 87% are singletons and the top ten take 1.1%. The sequencing used peripheral blood, collected 28 days after the second AZD1222 dose. These receptors were collected from an adult who received the AZD1222 COVID-19 vaccine.

The chain joins TRBV7-8 to TRBJ1-5, with 7 bases identical to TRBD1. CDR1 SGHVS and CDR2 FQNEAQ come from the germline V gene. V gave up 5 bases and J gave up 3 bases; unmatched junction bases: 7. This CDR3 is built from 15 residues. The CDR3 loop is CASSPGQVNNQPQHF. In DNA, the CDR3 is TGTGCCAGCAGCCCCGGACAGGTTAACAATCAGCCCCAGCATTTT.

This chain links TRBV2 with TRBJ1-2, with D uncertain. This CDR3 spans 13 amino acids. CDR1 is SNHLY, CDR2 FYNNEI, per germline. Trimming removed 6 bases at V and 7 bases at J, with 15 bases between. The CDR3 bases are TGTGCCAGCAGACAGACCTCCCCGAGTGGCTACACCTTC. It encodes CASRQTSPSGYTF.

The rearrangement links TRBV7-2 to TRBJ1-5; no reliable D call. CDR1 is SGHTA, CDR2 FQGNSA, per germline. The V and J ends lost 5 bases and 11 bases respectively, with 16 bases between them. This CDR3 spans 13 amino acids. CDR3 DNA sequence: TGTGCCAGCAGCCGACGGAACCAAGACACCCAGCATTTT. It codes for CASSRRNQDTQHF.

The J gene is TRBJ2-2, the V gene TRBV27; no reliable D call. Trimming left V 0 bases short and J 3 bases short, with 8 bases between. CDR1 and CDR2 (germline): MNHEY, SMNVEV (reference sequence). The CDR3 extends over 15 amino acids. The CDR3 here is CASSLSGSYTGELFF. The CDR3 DNA follows: TGTGCCAGCAGTTTATCAGGGTCCTACACCGGGGAGCTGTTTTTT.

The V and J genes are TRBV19 and TRBJ2-3, with a tentative D call TRBD1 (6 bases). The CDR3 extends over 15 amino acids. V lost 3 bases and J 1 base, leaving 11 bases between the germline ends. Germline V gene data show CDR1 as LNHDA and CDR2 as SQIVND (reference sequence). CDR3 region: CASSMPGQGTDTQYF. For the CDR3, the DNA is TGTGCCAGTAGTATGCCGGGACAAGGCACAGATACGCAGTATTTT. Drawing the rest from reference TRBV19 and TRBJ2-3, the complete variable domain is DGGITQSPKYLFRKEGQNVTLSCEQNLNHDAMYWYRQDPGQGLRLIYYSQIVNDFQKGDIAEGYSVSREKKESFPLTVTSAQKNPTAFYLCASSMPGQGTDTQYFGPGTRLTVL.

This chain links TRBV6-5 with TRBJ1-5, with D maybe TRBD1 (5 bases). The V end lost 5 bases, the J end lost 1 base, and 12 bases lay between the germline ends. Germline V gene lookup returns CDR1 MNHEY and CDR2 SVGAGI. CDR3 length: 15 amino acids. CDR3 sequence: CASSTSPGSNQPQHF. The CDR3 nucleotides are TGTGCCAGCAGTACTTCCCCAGGGAGCAATCAGCCCCAGCATTTT.

This rearrangement joins TRBV27 to TRBJ2-7; D might be TRBD1 (5 bases). The CDR3 spans 16 residues. The germline V and J ends were trimmed by 0 bases and 1 base, with 13 bases remaining between them. Germline V gene sequence: CDR1 MNHEY, CDR2 SMNVEV (reference sequence). CDR3 region: CASSLSSGSISYEQYF. In DNA, the CDR3 is TGTGCCAGCAGTTTATCGTCAGGGTCGATTTCCTACGAGCAGTACTTC.

This clone occurred a few times. The chain joins TRBV7-6 to TRBJ2-1; 8 positions match TRBD1. The CDR3 runs to 16 residues. Trimming removed 5 bases from V and 4 bases from J; junction bases left unmatched: 10. Looked up from germline, CDR1 is SGHVS and CDR2 is FNYEAQ. The CDR3 region is CASSLADRGGYNEQFF. The CDR3 bases are TGTGCCAGCAGCCTCGCCGACAGGGGCGGTTACAATGAGCAGTTCTTC.

This chain uses TRBV6-5 with TRBJ1-3, with 10 bases that match TRBD1. This CDR3 is built from 13 residues. Trimming removed 8 bases from V and 4 bases from J; junction bases left unmatched: 2. CDR1 and CDR2 from the germline V gene are MNHEY and SVGAGI. This CDR3 is CASGDRGGNTIYF. The CDR3 DNA follows: TGTGCCAGCGGGGACAGGGGCGGAAACACCATATATTTT.

On this clone: One end of the junction does not line up with germline, which may come from a read error. This sequence joins TRBV5-1 and TRBJ1-6, with 8 bases matching TRBD1. The CDR3 runs to 14 residues. Per germline, CDR1 SGHRS and CDR2 YFSETQ. CDR3 region: CASRLDRAGSPLHF. The CDR3 bases are TGCGCCAGCAGGTTGGACAGGGCGGGTTCACCCCTCCACTTT.

This clone was detected only once. This sequence joins TRBV2 and TRBJ1-4; 9 bases fit TRBD1. CDR1 and CDR2 from the germline V gene are SNHLY and FYNNEI. The V segment lost 8 bases and the J segment 7 bases; nucleotides outside the gene matches: 5. The CDR3 extends over 13 amino acids. CDR3 nucleotide sequence: TGTGCCAGCCGACAGGGGGTGGGTGAAAAACTGTTTTTT. Its translation: CASRQGVGEKLFF.

The chain uses TRBV9 and TRBJ2-1, with 10 bases aligning to TRBD1. V lost 3 bases and J lost 0; bases outside the gene matches: 9. The CDR3 is 18 residues long. Germline CDR1 reads SGDLS; CDR2 reads YYNGEE. Here the CDR3 DNA reads TGTGCCAGCAGCGCCCCGAAGGGACAGGGGAACTCCTACAATGAGCAGTTCTTC. Translation: CASSAPKGQGNSYNEQFF.

This chain joins TRBV13 and TRBJ1-2; 7 bases are shared with TRBD1. Per germline, CDR1 PRHDT and CDR2 FYEKMQ (reference sequence). Unmatched junction bases numbered 7, after V lost 5 bases and J lost 7 bases. The CDR3 is made up of 13 amino acids. DNA for the CDR3: TGTGCCAGCAGCCGGGACAGCCTCGGTGGCTACACCTTC. Translated, it gives CASSRDSLGGYTF.

The chain employs TRBV5-4 and TRBJ2-7; D gene ambiguous. Germline values: CDR1 SGHNT, CDR2 YYREEE (reference sequence). The CDR3 loop spans 14 amino acids. Between the trimmed V and J ends, which lost 1 base and 2 bases, there was a span of 10 bases. The CDR3, as DNA: TGTGCCAGCAGCTTGTCGCCCACCACCTACGAGCAGTACTTC. Its translation is CASSLSPTTYEQYF.

The V gene is TRBV6-1, the J gene TRBJ1-2, with a tentative D call TRBD1 (6 bases). This CDR3 region has 15 residues. Germline CDR1 and CDR2: MNHNS and SASEGT. Trimming stripped 1 base from V and 3 bases from J, with 12 bases between. The DNA of the CDR3 is TGTGCCAGCAGTGAAGACGGAGGGGGGTACTATGGCTACACCTTC. Protein product: CASSEDGGGYYGYTF.

The rearrangement uses TRBV27 and TRBJ2-7, with TRBD2 matching over 9 bases. Germline V gene lookup returns CDR1 MNHEY and CDR2 SMNVEV (reference sequence). V was clipped by 5 bases and J by 0 bases; unmatched bases: 2. This CDR3 has 14 amino acids. CDR3 sequence (DNA): TGTGCCAGCAGTCGTAGCGGGGGCTCCTACGAGCAGTACTTC. This sequence encodes CASSRSGGSYEQYF.

The V gene is TRBV6-5, the J gene TRBJ2-1, with 10 bases that match TRBD2. Germline CDR1 MNHEY, CDR2 SVGAGI. There are 13 residues in the CDR3. The CDR3 region is CASSGGPYNEQFF. CDR3 coding DNA: TGTGCTAGTAGCGGGGGGCCCTACAATGAGCAGTTCTTC.

The chain recombines TRBV10-2 with TRBJ2-5; the D call may be TRBD1 or TRBD2 (5 bases each). The CDR3 spans 11 residues. The ends were cut back, 2 bases at V and 7 bases at J, with 5 bases in the middle. Germline V gives CDR1 WSHSY, CDR2 SAAADI. CDR3 region: CASSEGGTQYF. In DNA, the CDR3 is TGCGCCAGCAGTGAGGGGGGGACCCAGTACTTC.

Of note for this clone: This sample includes further DNA sequences coding for the same CDR3. The chain has TRBV7-9 and TRBJ1-2; 10 bases line up with TRBD1. CDR1 and CDR2 (germline): SEHNR, FQNEAQ (reference sequence). The CDR3 totals 13 residues. V lost 4 bases to trimming and J lost 8 bases; unmatched junction nucleotides: 4. CDR3 loop: CASSSTGGGGYTF. For the CDR3, the DNA is TGTGCCAGCAGCTCGACAGGGGGCGGGGGCTACACCTTC.

This clone was picked up one time. The chain couples TRBV12-3 or TRBV12-4 to TRBJ1-1; D may be TRBD1 (5 bases). The CDR3 is 13 amino acids. Trimming took off 6 bases at V and 4 bases at J, with 12 bases between the two ends. CDR3 amino acids: CASSSGVLTEAFF. The DNA of the CDR3 is TGTGCCAGCAGCTCGGGGGTGCTCACTGAAGCTTTCTTT.

The rearrangement uses TRBV6-2 or TRBV6-3 and TRBJ1-2; no clear D. The CDR3 covers 12 residues. V was cut by 5 bases and J by 2 bases, with 6 bases left in between. Germline V gene data show CDR1 as MNHEY and CDR2 as SVGEGT. For the CDR3, the DNA is TGTGCCAGCAGTAGGAGCAACTATGGCTACACCTTC. It yields the protein CASSRSNYGYTF.

V usage is TRBV5-1 and J usage is TRBJ2-7, with 7 nucleotides matching TRBD1. The CDR3 extends over 15 amino acids. Germline CDR1 reads SGHRS; CDR2 reads YFSETQ. Trimming took 0 bases from V and 6 from J; bases not matched to a gene: 9. The CDR3 bases are TGCGCCAGCAGCTTGGCGCACGACAGGGTAGGCGAGCAGTACTTC. Translated, it gives CASSLAHDRVGEQYF.

This chain links TRBV4-1 with TRBJ1-4, with TRBD1 matching 10 bases. Trimming cost V 3 bases and J 7 bases; bases outside gene matches: 8. This CDR3 is 16 amino acids long. In germline, CDR1 is MGHRA, CDR2 YSYEKL. The CDR3 region has the DNA TGCGCCAGCAGCCAGACCGGGACAGGGGTGAGTGAAAAACTGTTTTTT. This translates into CASSQTGTGVSEKLFF.

The V call is TRBV2, the J call TRBJ1-1; D is uncertain. The V and J ends lost 8 bases and 5 bases respectively, with 15 bases between them. Germline V CDR1 and CDR2: SNHLY, FYNNEI. This CDR3 has 13 amino acids. The CDR3 DNA reads as TGTGCCAGCCAGGCGGGAACGGGGACTGAAGCTTTCTTT. This gives the protein CASQAGTGTEAFF.

The chain couples TRBV7-9 to TRBJ1-6, with D unresolved. The CDR3 runs 14 residues. Trimming pared 3 bases from V and 5 bases from J, leaving 8 bases between. CDR1 is SEHNR and CDR2 is FQNEAQ in the germline V gene (reference sequence). The CDR3 spells CASSFTKNNSPLHF. DNA for the CDR3: TGTGCCAGCAGCTTTACAAAGAATAATTCACCCCTCCACTTT. Full variable domain (missing parts from reference TRBV7-9 and TRBJ1-6): DTGVSQNPRHKITKRGQNVTFRCDPISEHNRLYWYRQTLGQGPEFLTYFQNEAQLEKSRLLSDRFSAERPKGSFSTLEIQRTEQGDSAMYLCASSFTKNNSPLHFGNGTRLTVT.

The rearrangement joins TRBV3-1 (or the pseudogene TRBV3-2) to TRBJ1-4; the D is unclear. Between the trimmed V and J ends, which lost 2 bases and 4 bases, there was a span of 8 bases. Germline V CDR1 and CDR2: LGHDT, YNNKEL (reference sequence). The CDR3 spans 14 residues. The CDR3, as DNA: TGTGCCAGCAGCCAAAGTCTTGTTAATGAAAAACTGTTTTTT. As protein: CASSQSLVNEKLFF.

Only a few counts were recorded for this clone. The chain joins TRBV5-5 to TRBJ2-7; TRBD2 is a possible D gene (5 bases). This CDR3 has 13 residues. Germline loops: CDR1 SGHKS, CDR2 YYEKEE (reference sequence). V was cut by 0 bases and J by 2 bases, with 6 bases left in between. The CDR3 DNA is TGTGCCAGCAGCTTGGTCGGGACCTACGAGCAGTACTTC. Its translation is CASSLVGTYEQYF. Together with reference TRBV5-5 and TRBJ2-7, the CDR3 gives the full variable domain: DAGVTQSPTHLIKTRGQQVTLRCSPISGHKSVSWYQQVLGQGPQFIFQYYEKEERGRGNFPDRFSARQFPNYSSELNVNALLLGDSALYLCASSLVGTYEQYFGPGTRLTVT.

The chain has TRBV11-2 and TRBJ2-7, with 7 nucleotides matching TRBD1. Germline V gives CDR1 SGHAT, CDR2 FQNNGV. The V segment lost 5 bases and the J segment 5 bases; nucleotides outside the gene matches: 12. The CDR3 loop spans 15 amino acids. CDR3 nucleotides: TGTGCCAGCAGCCGACCACGACAGGGACGGGACGAGCAGTACTTC. Residues: CASSRPRQGRDEQYF.

The chain has TRBV18 and TRBJ2-7, with D perhaps TRBD2 (7 bases). The germline V gene has CDR1 KGHSH and CDR2 LQKENI. This CDR3 is 18 amino acids long. The V end lost 3 bases, the J end lost 2 bases, and 23 bases lay between the germline ends. DNA for the CDR3: TGTGCCAGCTCACCTGGAACAGGGCGGGGGCCGACCACCTACGAGCAGTACTTC. Translating it yields CASSPGTGRGPTTYEQYF.

The chain has TRBV2 and TRBJ2-3, with a possible D match to TRBD1 (6 bases). Trimming took off 9 bases at V and 0 bases at J, with 16 bases between the two ends. The germline CDR1 and CDR2 sequences are SNHLY and FYNNEI. The CDR3 is 15 residues long. CDR3 nucleotides: TGTGCCAGAAACCCGGACAGAGCTAGCACAGATACGCAGTATTTT. It yields the protein CARNPDRASTDTQYF.